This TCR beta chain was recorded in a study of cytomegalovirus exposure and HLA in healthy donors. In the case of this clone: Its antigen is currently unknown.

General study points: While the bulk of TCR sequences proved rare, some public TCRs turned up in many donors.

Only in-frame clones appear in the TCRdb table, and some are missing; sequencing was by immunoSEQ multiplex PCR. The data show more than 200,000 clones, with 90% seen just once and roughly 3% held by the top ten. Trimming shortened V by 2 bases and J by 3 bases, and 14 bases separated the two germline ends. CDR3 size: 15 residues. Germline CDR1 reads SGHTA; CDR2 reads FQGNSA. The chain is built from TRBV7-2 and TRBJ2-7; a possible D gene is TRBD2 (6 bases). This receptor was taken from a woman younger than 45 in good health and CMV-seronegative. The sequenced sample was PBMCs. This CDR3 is CASSLYVRGDYEQYF. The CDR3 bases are TGTGCCAGCAGCTTATACGTGCGGGGAGACTACGAGCAGTACTTC.